The T cell receptor beta chain described here comes from a study of blood T cell repertoires in COVID-19 (dated by TCRdb to the early 2020s). For context, the study as a whole: The collaborator samples originated in the United States, Italy and Spain and spanned the acute and convalescent phases of COVID-19. The prospective study material was composed of cDNA or gDNA derived from T cells, B-cell-depleted T cells, or PBMCs. Subjects who had been exposed to COVID-19, were actively infected with it, or had recovered from it provided the deeply sampled blood TCRbeta repertoires that made up the dataset. The repertoires were released in a freely available public database meant as a resource for research on the immune response to SARS-CoV-2. The samples were drawn from the first 160 participants of the ongoing ImmuneRACE study and from more than 1,000 subjects provided by 6 global collaborators. Sample metadata almost always included a de-identified subject ID, COVID-19 status, age in years and sex. Where HLA class I and class II types were available, the types were taken from metadata supplied by the sample provider, not from assay-based typing. Study-wide findings and limitations: Clinical and demographic metadata were provided uncurated, with the amount varying by source and participant.

TCRbeta CDR3 regions were amplified from genomic DNA using the immunoSEQ Assay, a bias-controlled multiplex PCR. The study's processing was this. Nucleated cell counts per sample were estimated from amplification of reference gene primers within the assay. Sequence reads were collapsed and filtered to measure the absolute abundance of every unique TCRbeta CDR3 rearrangement. For each sample, productive Simpson clonality was calculated as the square root of Simpson's diversity index over productive rearrangements. Not all clones reach the TCRdb copy of this immuneACCESS table, which keeps in-frame sequences only. Checked studies attribute under half of the gap to unresolved V genes and leave the rest unexplained. V and J calls and clone size are given by that table; D and trimming were obtained from the DNA. Across this sample there are 59,000 or so clones, with around 83% seen only once. The ten largest clonotypes hold roughly 12% of the sample.

Details on this clone: The clone's antigen remains unknown. Per-nucleotide qualities are absent, and no much larger clonotype sits a single base away.

Each collaborating institution followed its own protocols to collect whole blood in K2EDTA tubes. For TCRbeta analysis, collaborator samples were shipped as frozen whole blood, as isolated PBMCs, or as DNA extracted from either sample type. Taken from the germline V gene, the CDR1 and CDR2 loops are ENHRY and SYGVKD. From cysteine to phenylalanine, the CDR3 is 14 amino acids long. CDR3 DNA only is kept here, 42 bases in frame from base 1. The V end gives up 4 bases and the J end 8 bases, leaving 6 bases in the junction not matched to a gene. Recombination linked TRBV10-3 to TRBJ1-4; 8 bases in between match TRBD1. The sequence was collected from a human donor in a cohort sampled during active COVID-19. Sequenced sample: peripheral blood. The CDR3 protein is CAISAGGLKEKLFF. The DNA is as follows: TGTGCCATCAGTGCAGGGGGCTTAAAGGAAAAACTGTTTTTT.